The rows below give T cell receptor beta chains drawn from one sample of a study of T cell responses to AZD1222 COVID-19 vaccine. Measured with immunoSEQ multiplex PCR; TCRdb has only the in-frame clones, and not every one. This table has some 110,000 clones, more than 70% appearing once. This material consisted of peripheral blood, taken 28 days after the second AZD1222 dose. Receptor source: an adult who received the AZD1222 COVID-19 vaccine. Each CDR3 is given with its conserved first and last residue. Each record gives: clone size, J gene, V gene, D gene, CDR3 DNA, CDR3 protein. A D gene is named only where the DNA matches it firmly. The size field is filled for only some rows; it gives once, few, many or a size class.

. | TRBJ2-3 | TRBV15 | TRBD2 | TGTGCCACCAGCAGAGGACTAGCCACAGATACGCAGTATTTT | CATSRGLATDTQYF
. | TRBJ1-2 | TRBV28 | . | TGTGCCAGCAGTTTATCGCCGTCGGGCTATGGCTACACCTTC | CASSLSPSGYGYTF
. | TRBJ1-3 | TRBV28 | . | TGTGCCAGCAGTTTTGCAGGGTCTGGAAACACCATATATTTT | CASSFAGSGNTIYF
. | TRBJ1-2 | TRBV18 | TRBD1 | TGTGCCAGCTCACCACAGGGACAGAGAACAAACTATGGCTACACCTTC | CASSPQGQRTNYGYTF
. | TRBJ1-6 | TRBV9 | . | TGTGCCAGCAGTTTGAACAGGGAGGATAATTCACCCCTCCACTTT | CASSLNREDNSPLHF
. | TRBJ2-3 | TRBV7-6 | . | TGTGCCAGCAGCTTAGTCCACCTTAGCACAGATACGCAGTATTTT | CASSLVHLSTDTQYF
. | TRBJ1-4 | TRBV18 | . | TGTGCCAGCTCACCTTCCGGCAGGGATAATGAAAAACTGTTTTTT | CASSPSGRDNEKLFF
. | TRBJ2-5 | TRBV10-2 | TRBD2 | TGCGCCAGCAGTGAGAGGCTAGCGGGAGAAGAGACCCAGTACTTC | CASSERLAGEETQYF
. | TRBJ2-5 | TRBV7-6 | . | TGTGCCAGCAGCTTAGAACCCGGACAAGAGACCCAGTACTTC | CASSLEPGQETQYF
. | TRBJ1-1 | TRBV6-4 | . | TGTGCCAGCAGAGCTTCCGCCCCGACAGCCAGGGGTGGCACTGAAGCTTTCTTT | CASRASAPTARGGTEAFF
. | TRBJ2-1 | TRBV30 | . | TGTGCCTGGACCCGTGGAACTTACAATGAGCAGTTCTTC | CAWTRGTYNEQFF
. | TRBJ1-5 | TRBV7-2 | . | TGTGCCAGCAGCTTCCAGGGACTGGTCGATCAGCCCCAGCATTTT | CASSFQGLVDQPQHF
. | TRBJ1-2 | TRBV10-3 | . | TGTGCCAGATCGACAGCCGGGGGGGCTGGCTACACCTTC | CARSTAGGAGYTF
. | TRBJ1-2 | TRBV7-3 | . | TGTGCCAGCAGCTTAACTAAACAGGAATCGGGTTATGGCTACACCTTC | CASSLTKQESGYGYTF
. | TRBJ2-3 | TRBV24-1 | . | TGTGCCACCAGTGATTTGACGGGTCGCACAGATACGCAGTATTTT | CATSDLTGRTDTQYF
. | TRBJ1-2 | TRBV10-3 | . | TGTGCCATCAGTGGTTCCGATGATCCCCATCCCTTCTATGGCTACACCTTC | CAISGSDDPHPFYGYTF
. | TRBJ2-4 | TRBV19 | TRBD2 | TGTGCCAGACCGCTGGACGGGACTAGCGGGAGGAGGCCCAAAAACATTCAGTACTTC | CARPLDGTSGRRPKNIQYF
. | TRBJ1-1 | TRBV7-9 | . | TGTGCCAGCAGCTTAGACAGGAACACTGAAGCTTTCTTT | CASSLDRNTEAFF
once | TRBJ2-2 | TRBV2 | TRBD2 | TGTGCCAGCAGTGAAAAGCGGGGAAACGGGGAGCTGTTTTTT | CASSEKRGNGELFF
. | TRBJ2-3 | TRBV6-5 | TRBD1 | TGTGCCAGCAGTCGGACAGGGACTTCAGATACGCAGTATTTT | CASSRTGTSDTQYF
. | TRBJ1-1 | TRBV2 | . | TGTGCCAGAGGAGGCAGGCCGAACACTGAAGCTTTCTTT | CARGGRPNTEAFF
. | TRBJ2-3 | TRBV9 | . | TGTGCCGGTCAGCGAGGTCTCGCAGATACGCAGTATTTT | CAGQRGLADTQYF
. | TRBJ1-4 | TRBV10-3 | TRBD1 | TGTGCCATCAGATCGGACAGGGAAACTAATGAAAAACTGTTTTTT | CAIRSDRETNEKLFF
. | TRBJ2-1 | TRBV10-3 | TRBD2 | TGTGCCGCGGGAGGCCTAATAAATGAGCAGTTCTTC | CAAGGLINEQFF
. | TRBJ1-2 | TRBV6-2/TRBV6-3 | . | TGTGCCAGCAGTTACTTGACGGGTGGCTACACCTTC | CASSYLTGGYTF
once | TRBJ2-5 | TRBV6-2/TRBV6-3 | . | TGTGCCAGCAGCCCGGGCGAAGAGACCCAGTACTTC | CASSPGEETQYF
. | TRBJ1-6 | TRBV2 | TRBD1 | TGTGCCAGCAGCCGGGGAGAGGGGGCTTACTATAATTCACCCCTCCACTTT | CASSRGEGAYYNSPLHF
. | TRBJ1-4 | TRBV13 | . | TGTGCCAGCAGCGAAGGGGGGGCGCATGAAAAACTGTTTTTT | CASSEGGAHEKLFF
few | TRBJ2-2 | TRBV4-1 | TRBD2 | TGCGCCAGCAGCCAAAAGGGACTAGCGGCGAACACCGGGGAGCTGTTTTTT | CASSQKGLAANTGELFF
. | TRBJ1-1 | TRBV3-1/TRBV3-2 | . | TGTGCCAGCAGCCTTGGAGGGAGGTGGAACACTGAAGCTTTCTTT | CASSLGGRWNTEAFF
once | TRBJ1-2 | TRBV14 | . | TGTGCCAGCAGCTTTAGCGCCTCCGGCTACACCTTC | CASSFSASGYTF
. | TRBJ2-1 | TRBV3-1/TRBV3-2 | . | TGTGCCAGCAGCCAAGGGTTCAATGAGCAGTTCTTC | CASSQGFNEQFF
. | TRBJ2-7 | TRBV7-9 | . | TGTGCCAGCAGCTTAAGCGGAGAGCAGTACTTC | CASSLSGEQYF
. | TRBJ2-1 | TRBV6-5 | . | TGTGCCAGCAGTCTAGGAGGCTATTACAATGAGCAGTTCTTC | CASSLGGYYNEQFF
. | TRBJ2-1 | TRBV30 | TRBD1 | TGTGCCTGGACACTGGGACAGGGACAAAAAAATGAGCAGTTCTTC | CAWTLGQGQKNEQFF
. | TRBJ2-1 | TRBV29-1 | TRBD2 | TGCAGCGTTGAAGGGGGGACTAGGCGATACAATGAGCAGTTCTTC | CSVEGGTRRYNEQFF
. | TRBJ1-1 | TRBV28 | . | TGTGCCAGCAGTTCCTTCCTGAGGGTGAACACTGAAGCTTTCTTT | CASSSFLRVNTEAFF
. | TRBJ2-3 | TRBV6-1 | . | TGTGCCAGCAGTGAAGGAAACGCAGGCACAGATACGCAGTATTTT | CASSEGNAGTDTQYF
. | TRBJ2-1 | TRBV6-2/TRBV6-3 | . | TGTGCCAGCAGTTACAGGACGTCGGAGCAGTTCTTC | CASSYRTSEQFF
few | TRBJ1-1 | TRBV11-2 | . | TGTGCCAGCAGCTTAGATCGATTGCGAGGCACTGAAGCTTTCTTT | CASSLDRLRGTEAFF
. | TRBJ2-3 | TRBV25-1 | TRBD2 | TGTGCCAGCAGTGCTACTAGCGGGACACACACAGATACGCAGTATTTT | CASSATSGTHTDTQYF
. | TRBJ2-3 | TRBV7-8 | . | TGTGCCAGCAGCTTCGGAGGACCGGTAGATACGCAGTATTTT | CASSFGGPVDTQYF
. | TRBJ1-1 | TRBV27 | . | TGTGCCAGCAGTTTATTCCGGGGCACTGAAGCTTTCTTT | CASSLFRGTEAFF
. | TRBJ1-5 | TRBV2 | TRBD1 | TGTGCCAGCGTAGGTAGGACAGGGATAGAGCCCCAGCATTTT | CASVGRTGIEPQHF
. | TRBJ2-3 | TRBV7-3 | . | TGTGCCAGCAGCTTCGGAGTGGGACGGACAGATACGCAGTATTTT | CASSFGVGRTDTQYF
. | TRBJ2-3 | TRBV7-9 | TRBD2 | TGTGCCAGCAGCTCCCGACTAGCGGGGGGGGCAGATACGCAGTATTTT | CASSSRLAGGADTQYF
. | TRBJ2-2 | TRBV6-2/TRBV6-3 | . | TGTGCCAGCAGTTACGGGTCCAGCACCGGGGAGCTGTTTTTT | CASSYGSSTGELFF
. | TRBJ2-1 | TRBV7-3 | . | TGTGCCAGCAGCAACCCACCCGGTGAGCAGTTCTTC | CASSNPPGEQFF
. | TRBJ1-5 | TRBV3-1/TRBV3-2 | . | TGTGCCAGCAGCCAAGGGGTGGAGCCCCAGCATTTT | CASSQGVEPQHF
. | TRBJ1-1 | TRBV29-1 | . | TGCAGCGTTGATTGGGGGCGGACTGAAGCTTTCTTT | CSVDWGRTEAFF
. | TRBJ2-3 | TRBV12-5 | . | TGTGCTAGTGGTTTGGGAAGCGGTTTCACTAGCACAGATACGCAGTATTTT | CASGLGSGFTSTDTQYF
. | TRBJ2-3 | TRBV29-1 | . | TGCAGCGTTGGCTGGGTGGGGTCAGATACGCAGTATTTT | CSVGWVGSDTQYF
. | TRBJ1-1 | TRBV6-5 | . | TGTGCCAGCAGTTACTCCCGAACGAACACTGAAGCTTTCTTT | CASSYSRTNTEAFF
. | TRBJ2-7 | TRBV28 | . | TGTGCCAGCAGCACCCCGGGACTCGTCCCCTACGAGCAGTACTTC | CASSTPGLVPYEQYF